The clone carrying this T cell receptor beta chain appeared once. The data originate from a study of multiple sclerosis patients with progressive multifocal leukoencephalopathy. The table came from immunoSEQ multiplex PCR; TCRdb's copy has only in-frame clones and leaves some out. The sample has about 28,000 clones, 88% seen once. The time point denotes: before natalizumab initiation. Sequencing was carried out using PBMCs. The clonotype originates from a human donor with multiple sclerosis.

The CDR3 spells CASSRLGSVDEQYF. CDR3 coding DNA: TGTGCCAGCAGCCGTCTGGGTTCGGTTGACGAGCAGTACTTC. The J gene is TRBJ2-7, the V gene TRBV2, with unresolved D. Trimming removed 6 bases at V and 5 bases at J, with 17 bases between. In germline, CDR1 is SNHLY, CDR2 FYNNEI. This CDR3 comprises 14 residues.